Below are 10 T cell receptor beta chains sequenced from a single sample in a study of neurological immune-mediated disorders. From the 5' RACE reads, TCRdb called clonotypes with MiXCR, one entry per CDR3 protein. The sample shows tens of thousands of distinct CDR3 sequences, more than 3% of them seen only once. The sample consisted of PBMCs. The receptors here all came from a man younger than 45 with multiple sclerosis.

This clonotype was seen at least ten times. The rearrangement joins TRBV6-5 to TRBJ2-2, with 9 bases that match TRBD2. V was clipped by 5 bases and J by 7 bases; unmatched bases: 5. This CDR3 is built from 14 residues. CDR1 and CDR2 from the germline V gene are MNHEY and SVGAGI. The CDR3 DNA reads TGTGCCAGCAGTCTAGCGGGATCTGGCGGGGAGCTGTTTTTT. Translation: CASSLAGSGGELFF.

Notes on this clonotype: One end of the junction fails to match germline, which may point to a read error. CDR3 loop: CASSPRGAGAKVLTF. Here the CDR3 DNA reads TGTGCCAGCAGCCCCAGGGGCGCTGGGGCCAAAGTCCTGACTTTC. The chain couples TRBV14 to TRBJ2-6; D may be TRBD1 (6 bases). This CDR3 has 15 amino acids. The germline gives CDR1 SGHDN, CDR2 FVKESK.

This clonotype occurred many times. This chain connects TRBV12-3 or TRBV12-4 to TRBJ2-7; TRBD2 matches at 14 bases. With 3 bases clipped from V and 2 bases from J, the junction kept 0 bases outside the gene matches. CDR3 length: 15 residues. CDR3 nucleotides: TGTGCCAGCAGTTTGGGACTAGCGGGGGCCTACGAGCAGTACTTC. The encoded protein is CASSLGLAGAYEQYF.

V is TRBV18 and J is TRBJ2-7; TRBD2 matches at 9 bases. The V gene end was trimmed by 5 bases and the J gene end by 3 bases; junction bases not matched to a gene: 8. The CDR3 runs 15 residues. Germline V lookup: CDR1 KGHSH, CDR2 LQKENI. The CDR3 reads CASSSAGGLNYEQYF. The CDR3 nucleotides read TGTGCCAGCTCATCAGCGGGGGGCTTAAACTACGAGCAGTACTTC.

This clonotype was observed many times. The gene calls are TRBV10-3 and TRBJ2-5; 8 nucleotides line up with TRBD1. The CDR3 is 13 residues long. Germline assignment: CDR1 ENHRY and CDR2 SYGVKD. V was clipped by 6 bases and J by 1 base; unmatched bases: 1. CDR3 in amino acids: CAISGQGQETQYF. The CDR3 DNA reads as TGTGCCATCAGCGGACAGGGCCAAGAGACCCAGTACTTC.

This clonotype was counted at least ten times. This sequence joins TRBV5-1 and TRBJ1-5; TRBD1 is a possible D gene (5 bases). CDR1 is SGHRS and CDR2 is YFSETQ in the germline V gene. V was shortened by 5 bases and J by 6 bases, with 15 bases between the two germline ends. The CDR3 loop spans 14 amino acids. As DNA, the CDR3 is TGCGCCAGCAGTCCCGCGGGGGACCCTCAGCCCCAGCATTTT. Translated: CASSPAGDPQPQHF.

This sequence joins TRBV6-5 and TRBJ1-1, with D uncertain. Germline V gene data show CDR1 as MNHEY and CDR2 as SVGAGI. The CDR3 is 13 residues long. V lost 6 bases to trimming and J lost 3 bases, with 11 bases between them. The CDR3 reads CASRQYPDTEAFF. The CDR3 region has the DNA TGTGCCAGCAGACAGTATCCCGACACTGAAGCTTTCTTT.

This clonotype came up many times. The chain carries TRBV12-3 or TRBV12-4 and TRBJ1-4; D is unclear. The CDR3 totals 13 residues. The V gene lost 2 bases and the J gene lost 8 bases, with 9 bases spanning the gap. The CDR3 spells CASSLNSLEKLFF. The DNA for the CDR3 is TGTGCCAGCAGTTTAAACAGCTTAGAAAAACTGTTTTTT.

This clonotype has ten or more counts. The chain combines TRBV9 with TRBJ2-7; either TRBD1 or TRBD2 may fit D (5 bases each). Trimming took 4 bases from V and 2 from J, leaving 16 bases between them. Germline V gene data show CDR1 as SGDLS and CDR2 as YYNGEE. This CDR3 is 15 amino acids long. The CDR3 loop is CASSPGTGSTYEQYF. In nucleotides, the CDR3 is TGTGCCAGCAGCCCCGGGACCGGGTCAACCTACGAGCAGTACTTC.

The table lists this clonotype with many counts. The rearrangement uses TRBV20-1 and TRBJ2-7; TRBD1 agrees at 9 bases. Trimming cost V 4 bases and J 4 bases; bases outside gene matches: 14. Germline CDR1 is DFQATT and CDR2 is SNEGSKA (reference sequence). The CDR3 spans 16 residues. Here the CDR3 reads CSATRPRTGEGYEQYF. The CDR3, as DNA: TGCAGTGCTACGAGACCCCGGACAGGGGAGGGGTACGAGCAGTACTTC.